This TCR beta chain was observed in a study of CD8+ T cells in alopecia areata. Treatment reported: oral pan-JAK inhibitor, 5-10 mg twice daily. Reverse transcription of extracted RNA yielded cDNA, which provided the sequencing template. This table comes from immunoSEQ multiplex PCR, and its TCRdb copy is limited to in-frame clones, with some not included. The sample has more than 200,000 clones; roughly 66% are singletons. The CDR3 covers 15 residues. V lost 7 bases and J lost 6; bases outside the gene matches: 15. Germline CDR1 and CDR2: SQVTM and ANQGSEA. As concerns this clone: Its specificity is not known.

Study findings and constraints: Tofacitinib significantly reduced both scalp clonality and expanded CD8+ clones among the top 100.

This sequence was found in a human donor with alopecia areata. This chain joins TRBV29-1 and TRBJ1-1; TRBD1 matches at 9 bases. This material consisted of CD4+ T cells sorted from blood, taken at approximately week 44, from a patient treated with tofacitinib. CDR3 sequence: CSAAGTGNGVAEAFF. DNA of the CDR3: TGCAGCGCAGCCGGGACAGGGAACGGAGTAGCTGAAGCTTTCTTT. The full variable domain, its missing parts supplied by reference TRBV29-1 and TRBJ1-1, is SAVISQKPSRDICQRGTSLTIQCQVDSQVTMMFWYRQQPGQSLTLIATANQGSEATYESGFVIDKFPISRPNLTFSTLTVSNMSPEDSSIYLCSAAGTGNGVAEAFFGQGTRLTVV.